This T cell receptor beta chain originates from a study of blood T cell repertoires in COVID-19. Study background: The United States, Italy and Spain were the sources of the acute and convalescent COVID-19 samples. From T cells, B-cell-depleted T cells, or PBMCs came the material, which was cDNA or gDNA.

Sequencing used immunoSEQ multiplex PCR; TCRdb keeps in-frame clones, though not all of them. This sample carries 150,000 to 200,000 clones, more than 75% of them seen once, and the ten largest clones take 3.5% to 4.5%. Trimming shortened V by 1 base and J by 8 bases, and 10 bases separated the two germline ends. Germline assignment: CDR1 SGHNT and CDR2 YYREEE (reference sequence). This CDR3 contains 13 residues. Specimen: peripheral blood. The chain carries TRBV5-4 and TRBJ2-1; D gene ambiguous. The clonotype comes from a man aged 18 to 35 with active or convalescent COVID-19. The CDR3 coding sequence is TGTGCCAGCAGCTTGTCCACTAATGATGAGCAGTTCTTC. This translates into CASSLSTNDEQFF.